This is a list of T cell receptor beta chains from one sample in a study of T-cell memory formation after mild COVID-19. TCRdb passed the 5' RACE reads through MiXCR, listing each CDR3 protein once. There are approximately 560,000 distinct CDR3 sequences in the sample; 17% occur only once, and about 8.1% lies in the top ten. Sequenced material: PBMCs or a T cell subset sorted from them (not recorded which). Every receptor here comes from an adult woman who had mild COVID-19 (a few samples of this study predate the infection). Cell type and time point are not known. Each CDR3 is given with its conserved first and last residue. The D gene is left open where the match is weak. Clone size, where shown, is once, few, many, or a class for clones that have expanded.

>NA|TRBD1|TRBV12-3/TRBV12-4|TRBJ2-7
CASSQPGTGYEQYF
TGTGCCAGCAGCCAACCAGGGACAGGCTACGAGCAGTACTTC
>NA|TRBD2|TRBV5-1|TRBJ2-6
CASSSYSGISGANVLTF
TGCGCCAGCAGCTCCTATAGCGGGATCTCTGGGGCCAACGTCCTGACTTTC
>NA|NA|TRBV6-6|TRBJ2-1
CASSSAGHEQFF
TGTGCCAGCAGTTCGGCGGGTCATGAGCAGTTCTTC
>many|TRBD1|TRBV5-1|TRBJ2-5
CASSLGQGVQETQYF
TGCGCCAGCAGCCTTGGACAGGGAGTACAAGAGACCCAGTACTTC
>NA|TRBD1|TRBV2|TRBJ1-5
CASSAGTGSDQPQHF
TGTGCCAGCAGTGCAGGGACAGGATCAGACCAGCCCCAGCATTTT
>few|NA|TRBV30|TRBJ1-2
CAWSVSSGYGYTF
TGTGCCTGGAGTGTATCATCAGGCTATGGCTACACCTTC
>NA|TRBD2|TRBV12-5|TRBJ2-1
CASGLVMEREGPVEQFF
TGTGCTAGTGGTTTGGTAATGGAGCGGGAGGGCCCCGTTGAGCAGTTCTTC
>NA|NA|TRBV12-3/TRBV12-4|TRBJ2-1
CASSRRGSGTYNEQFF
TGTGCCAGCAGCCGTCGAGGCAGCGGAACTTACAATGAGCAGTTCTTC
>few|NA|TRBV5-1|TRBJ1-3
CASSLEGQGRTGNTIYF
TGCGCCAGCAGCTTGGAGGGGCAGGGGAGAACTGGAAACACCATATATTTT
>many|NA|TRBV5-1|TRBJ2-3
CASSDGWTPDTQYF
TGCGCCAGCAGCGACGGTTGGACCCCAGATACGCAGTATTTT
>NA|NA|TRBV19|TRBJ1-5
CASSGSLIGTDQPQHF
TGTGCCAGTAGTGGCAGCCTGATCGGGACGGATCAGCCCCAGCATTTT
>NA|TRBD1|TRBV7-9|TRBJ2-2
CASSPDRVDGELFF
TGTGCCAGCAGCCCCGACAGGGTTGACGGGGAGCTGTTTTTT
>NA|NA|TRBV6-6|TRBJ1-1
CASSYSRVQNTEAFF
TGTGCCAGCAGTTACTCGAGGGTCCAGAACACTGAAGCTTTCTTT
>NA|NA|TRBV21-1|TRBJ1-6
CASSAQGLLEWRSPLHF
TGTGCCAGCAGCGCACAGGGGTTACTTGAGTGGCGTTCACCCCTCCACTTT
>few|NA|TRBV30|TRBJ2-3
CAWSVRIDEWYADTQYF
TGTGCCTGGAGTGTACGGATTGACGAGTGGTACGCAGATACGCAGTATTTT
>NA|NA|TRBV29-1|TRBJ2-1
CSVEPDTTEQFF
TGCAGCGTTGAACCAGACACCACTGAGCAGTTCTTC
>NA|TRBD2|TRBV12-3/TRBV12-4|TRBJ2-1
CASSLASGSVYNEQFF
TGTGCCAGCAGTCTAGCTAGCGGGAGTGTGTACAATGAGCAGTTCTTC
>few|NA|TRBV6-5|TRBJ1-5
CASSYMGNQPQHF
TGTGCCAGCAGTTACATGGGAAATCAGCCCCAGCATTTT
>few|NA|TRBV7-2|TRBJ2-2
CASSLDPGVMNTGELFF
TGTGCCAGCAGCTTAGATCCGGGTGTCATGAACACCGGGGAGCTGTTTTTT
>once|NA|TRBV30|TRBJ2-2
CAWFTRHLNTGELFF
TGTGCCTGGTTCACTAGACACCTGAACACCGGGGAGCTGTTTTTT
>NA|NA|TRBV12-3/TRBV12-4|TRBJ1-4
CASSFGLRTLEKLFF
TGTGCCAGCAGTTTCGGGTTGAGGACGCTTGAAAAACTGTTTTTT
>NA|TRBD1|TRBV11-3|TRBJ2-1
CASKERTGGRNEQFF
TGTGCCAGCAAGGAAAGGACAGGGGGCCGGAATGAGCAGTTCTTC
>few|TRBD1|TRBV27|TRBJ1-1
CASSPQWSDRVNTEAFF
TGTGCCAGCAGTCCGCAATGGTCGGACAGGGTTAACACTGAAGCTTTCTTT
>few|NA|TRBV10-3|TRBJ1-5
CAISGGHQPQHF
TGTGCCATCAGTGGGGGGCATCAGCCCCAGCATTTT
>few|TRBD1|TRBV29-1|TRBJ2-7
CSVVTGTYEQYF
TGCAGCGTAGTGACAGGGACCTACGAGCAGTACTTC